A few counts support the clone carrying this TCR beta chain. Sequenced by immunoSEQ multiplex PCR; TCRdb stores in-frame clones only, minus some. The table includes approximately 210,000 clones, 65% to 90% detected once. The length of the CDR3 is 16 residues. Germline values: CDR1 LGHDT, CDR2 YNNKEL (reference sequence). V was cut by 0 bases and J by 0 bases, with 9 bases left in between. The study drew participants aged 18 to 89 years from some 25 US areas. The data derive from a study of blood T cell repertoires in COVID-19. The receptor was isolated from a woman between 50 and 59 years old with acute COVID-19. Specimen: PBMCs or T cells enriched from blood (not recorded which). The gene calls are TRBV3-1 (or the pseudogene TRBV3-2) and TRBJ2-4, with a possible D match to TRBD2 (5 bases). The CDR3 sequence is CASSQDSGLAKNIQYF. The CDR3 region has the DNA TGTGCCAGCAGCCAAGATTCTGGACTAGCCAAAAACATTCAGTACTTC.